These 24 T cell receptor beta chains were sequenced from one sample in a study of immune heterogeneity within non-small cell lung tumors. The template consisted of bulk tumor genomic DNA, with 600 ng used per sample. Surgical sampling yielded several biopsies per primary tumor (spaced far apart). Curative surgery was undertaken by patients, who had untreated, newly diagnosed non-small cell lung cancer. It was with 32 V and 13 J primers that multiplex PCR amplified TCR beta CDR3. TCRdb ran MiXCR on the multiplex PCR reads and lists one entry per CDR3 protein. The table shows nearly 15,000 distinct CDR3 sequences, with approximately 30% occurring only once. The specimen was lung tumor tissue. These receptors came from a woman between 45 and 65 years old with non-small cell lung cancer.

This clonotype was counted many times. The CDR3 is CASIEKNTGELFF. The CDR3 DNA follows: TGTGCCAGCATAGAGAAGAACACCGGGGAGCTGTTTTTT. V gene TRBV28 combines with J gene TRBJ2-2, with D uncertain. Germline V gene data show CDR1 as MDHEN and CDR2 as SYDVKM. The ends were cut back, 7 bases at V and 1 base at J, with 7 bases in the middle. The CDR3 runs to 13 residues.

This clonotype was seen ten or more times. CDR3 sequence: CASTSGAGRINTQYF. DNA of the CDR3: TGTGCCAGCACTTCAGGAGCGGGGCGCATTAATACGCAGTATTTT. The chain recombines TRBV11-2 with TRBJ2-3, with TRBD2 identical over 7 bases. J gave up 7 bases and V 7 bases, and 14 bases lay outside the gene matches. The CDR3 covers 15 residues. CDR1 and CDR2 from the germline V gene are SGHAT and FQNNGV.

In this sample, this clonotype is medium-sized. The rearrangement links TRBV24-1 to TRBJ2-1; TRBD1 aligns across 9 bases. The CDR3 covers 18 residues. Germline lookup yields CDR1 KGHDR and CDR2 SFDVKD. Losses at the gene ends were 5 bases for V and 3 bases for J; bases not matched to a gene: 13. As DNA, the CDR3 is TGTGCCACCAGTGGGGGGGCACCGGGACAGGGATACTACAATGAGCAGTTCTTC. Translated, it gives CATSGGAPGQGYYNEQFF.

Points on this clonotype: It may be a read error: a sequence one base away is much more abundant. The chain couples TRBV28 to TRBJ2-1, with TRBD2 matching 7 bases. The germline gives CDR1 MDHEN, CDR2 SYDVKM. J lost 6 bases, V lost 6 bases, and 8 bases had no gene match. The CDR3 runs to 14 residues. CDR3: CASSSLAEVNEQFF. Here the CDR3 DNA reads TGTGCCAGCAGCTCGCTAGCGGAGGTCAATGAGCAGTTCTTC.

Regarding this clonotype: With a much larger clone just one base away, this may be a read error. This chain links TRBV7-2 with TRBJ2-7, with 12 bases that match TRBD1. Germline values: CDR1 SGHTA, CDR2 FQGNSA. This CDR3 comprises 15 residues. Here the CDR3 reads CASSTGGTGGWEHYF. The CDR3 region has the DNA TGTGCCAGCAGCACCGGGGGGACAGGGGGCTGGGAGCATTACTTC. The full variable domain, completed using reference TRBV7-2 and TRBJ2-7, is GAGVSQSPSNKVTEKGKDVELRCDPISGHTALYWYRQSLGQGLEFLIYFQGNSAPDKSGLPSDRFSAERTGGSVSTLTIQRTQQEDSAVYLCASSTGGTGGWEHYFGPGTRLTVT.

About this clonotype itself: A read error is possible here, since a much larger clone lies one base away. The chain joins TRBV13 to TRBJ1-4; 9 nucleotides align to TRBD1. Unmatched junction bases numbered 5, after V lost 5 bases and J lost 7 bases. The CDR3 totals 14 residues. Germline CDR1 PRHDT, CDR2 FYEKMQ (reference sequence). CDR3 protein: CASSNRGRCEKLFF. The CDR3 bases are TGTGCCAGCAGCAACAGGGGGCGATGTGAAAAACTGTTTTTT. Combining the CDR3 with reference TRBV13 and TRBJ1-4 gives the whole variable domain AAGVIQSPRHLIKEKRETATLKCYPIPRHDTVYWYQQGPGQDPQFLISFYEKMQSDKGSIPDRFSAQQFSDYHSELNMSSLELGDSALYFCASSNRGRCEKLFFGSGTQLSVL.

This clonotype has just a few counts. The chain has TRBV30 and TRBJ1-2; D call uncertain. CDR1 GTSNPN and CDR2 SVGIG come from the germline V gene (reference sequence). This CDR3 comprises 13 residues. Deletions cut 3 bases from V and 0 bases from J, with 8 bases between. This chain's CDR3 is CAWRQPTNYGYTF. For the CDR3, the DNA is TGTGCCTGGAGGCAGCCCACTAACTATGGCTACACCTTC.

This clonotype was observed a few times. A much bigger clone sits one base away, suggesting this may be a read error. The chain combines TRBV28 with TRBJ1-5; the D is unclear. The CDR3 contains 13 residues. The germline V gene encodes CDR1 MDHEN and CDR2 SYDVKM. The germline V and J ends were trimmed by 3 bases and 7 bases, with 10 bases remaining between them. CDR3 sequence reads: CASSFMGIQPQHF. CDR3 bases: TGTGCCAGCAGTTTTATGGGGATCCAGCCCCAGCATTTT.

About this clonotype: A junction boundary mismatches the germline segment, possibly from a read error. The chain recombines TRBV11-2 with TRBJ1-4, with D tentatively TRBD1 (6 bases). The CDR3 contains 15 residues. Germline-derived CDR1 and CDR2 are SGHAT and FQNNGV. This CDR3 is CASSPGQTYNEKLFF. The CDR3 bases are TGCGCCAGCAGTCCAGGACAGACCTATAATGAAAAACTGTTTTTT. The full variable domain, its missing parts supplied by reference TRBV11-2 and TRBJ1-4, is EAGVAQSPRYKIIEKRQSVAFWCNPISGHATLYWYQQILGQGPKLLIQFQNNGVVDDSQLPKDRFSAERLKGVDSTLKIQPAKLEDSAVYLCASSPGQTYNEKLFFGSGTQLSVL.

The gene calls are TRBV11-1 and TRBJ1-4; D call uncertain. Trimming took 2 bases from V and 15 from J, leaving 4 bases between them. This CDR3 contains 9 residues. Germline CDR1 reads SGHAT; CDR2 reads FQDESV (reference sequence). CDR3 nucleotides: TGTGCCAGCAGCTTAAAGGTGTTTTTT. Its protein product is CASSLKVFF.

The chain links TRBV5-4 to TRBJ2-1, with D perhaps TRBD1 (6 bases). In germline, CDR1 is SGHNT, CDR2 YYREEE (reference sequence). The CDR3 has 15 amino acids. V lost 1 base and J lost 4, with 12 bases in between. CDR3 protein: CASSLPGQPYNEQFF. The CDR3 DNA follows: TGTGCCAGCAGCTTGCCAGGACAGCCTTACAATGAGCAGTTCTTC.

This clonotype was observed many times. The chain joins TRBV19 to TRBJ1-5; 7 bases match TRBD1. In germline, CDR1 is LNHDA, CDR2 SQIVND (reference sequence). The length of the CDR3 is 12 residues. V dropped 8 bases and J dropped 7; count of bases not matched to a gene: 5. The CDR3 region is CASSQGQQPQHF. DNA of the CDR3: TGTGCCAGTTCACAGGGGCAACAGCCCCAGCATTTT.

The V and J genes are TRBV6-5 and TRBJ2-1; TRBD2 is a possible D gene (7 bases). This CDR3 has 16 residues. The V and J ends lost 2 bases and 8 bases respectively, with 19 bases between them. Per the germline V gene, CDR1 is MNHEY and CDR2 is SVGAGI. Here the CDR3 DNA reads TGTGCCAGCAGTTACACGTGGGGGGGGGGCCTGGATGAGCAGTTCTTC. This sequence encodes CASSYTWGGGLDEQFF.

In its sample, this clonotype ranks as medium-sized. The rearrangement links TRBV6-1 to TRBJ1-3, with D perhaps matching TRBD1 (6 bases). Germline lookup yields CDR1 MNHNS and CDR2 SASEGT. This CDR3 region has 16 residues. The V end was cut by 0 bases, the J end by 3 bases, with 12 bases between. CDR3 sequence reads: CASSEATGSIGNTIYF. Written as DNA, the CDR3 is TGTGCCAGCAGTGAAGCAACAGGGTCCATTGGAAACACCATATATTTT.

In regard to this clonotype: This may be a read error: a much more frequent sequence differs by one nucleotide. The CDR3 carries no conserved terminal phenylalanine or tryptophan, so it likely arises from a read error. This chain uses TRBV11-2 with TRBJ2-1; no clear D gene. The CDR3 loop spans 15 amino acids. Germline V CDR1 and CDR2: SGHAT, FQNNGV. V lost 2 bases and J 8 bases, leaving 16 bases between the germline ends. CDR3 in DNA: TGTGCCAGCAGCTTAAGTGGAAGACGCCTCTATGAGCAGTTCTTA. Translation: CASSLSGRRLYEQFL.

The rearrangement joins TRBV11-3 to TRBJ2-1; unclear D gene. The V gene's germline CDR1 is SGHNT and CDR2 YENEEA. Trimming removed 4 bases at V and 5 bases at J, with 9 bases between. The CDR3 totals 13 residues. The CDR3 nucleotides are TGTGCCAGCAGCTCCCCTCGAAACAATGAGCAGTTCTTC. Its translation: CASSSPRNNEQFF.

The chain carries TRBV30 and TRBJ2-7; D is unresolved. This CDR3 has 12 amino acids. V lost 1 base to trimming and J lost 3 bases, with 7 bases between them. From germline, CDR1 is GTSNPN and CDR2 SVGIG (reference sequence). CDR3: CAWSDKFYEQYF. In DNA, the CDR3 is TGTGCCTGGAGTGATAAGTTCTACGAGCAGTACTTC.

This clonotype rates as medium-sized (0.01 to 0.1%). CDR3 DNA: TGTGCCATCCCGAAGGAGCCCGCGAACACCGGGGAGCTGTTTTTT. Protein sequence: CAIPKEPANTGELFF. The V gene is TRBV3-1, the J gene TRBJ2-2; no definite D call. Per germline, CDR1 LGHDT and CDR2 YNNKEL (reference sequence). Between the trimmed V and J ends, which lost 10 bases and 0 bases, there was a span of 15 bases. The CDR3 runs to 15 residues. The entire variable domain, with the rest obtained from reference TRBV3-1 and TRBJ2-2, is as follows: DTAVSQTPKYLVTQMGNDKSIKCEQNLGHDTMYWYKQDSKKFLKIMFSYNNKELIINETVPNRFSPKSPDKAHLNLHINSLELGDSAVYFCAIPKEPANTGELFFGEGSRLTVL.

This chain uses TRBV12-3 or TRBV12-4 with TRBJ1-1, with TRBD1 as a possible D gene (6 bases). This CDR3 has 16 amino acids. The V gene lost 4 bases and the J gene lost 3 bases, with 18 bases spanning the gap. CDR3 DNA sequence: TGTGCCAGCAGTTACCTTACAGGGCTGTACGACACTGAAGCTTTCTTT. This gives the protein CASSYLTGLYDTEAFF.

As DNA, the CDR3 is TGTGCCAGCAGCCAAGATACGGGCAGGGGGGAGCCCCAGCATTTT. Translating it yields CASSQDTGRGEPQHF. This chain connects TRBV3-1 to TRBJ1-5; the match to TRBD1 covers 7 bases. The V and J ends lost 0 bases and 8 bases, in that order; junction bases with no gene match: 7. Germline V gives CDR1 LGHDT, CDR2 YNNKEL (reference sequence). The CDR3 is 15 amino acids. The full variable domain, completed using reference TRBV3-1 and TRBJ1-5, is DTAVSQTPKYLVTQMGNDKSIKCEQNLGHDTMYWYKQDSKKFLKIMFSYNNKELIINETVPNRFSPKSPDKAHLNLHINSLELGDSAVYFCASSQDTGRGEPQHFGDGTRLSIL.

The chain is built from TRBV20-1 and TRBJ2-7, with D unresolved. Germline V gene lookup returns CDR1 DFQATT and CDR2 SNEGSKA (reference sequence). V gave up 6 bases and J gave up 0 bases, with 18 bases separating them. CDR3 length: 15 amino acids. CDR3 residues: CSASPLTRDSYEQYF. The CDR3 DNA reads as TGCAGTGCCTCACCATTGACACGAGACTCCTACGAGCAGTACTTC.

This clonotype was seen a handful of times. The gene calls are TRBV20-1 and TRBJ1-1, with 7 bases that match TRBD1. The CDR3 is 13 residues long. Looked up from germline, CDR1 is DFQATT and CDR2 is SNEGSKA (reference sequence). The V and J ends lost 5 bases and 4 bases, in that order; junction bases with no gene match: 7. The CDR3 sequence is CSAYRGFSTEAFF. In nucleotides, the CDR3 is TGCAGTGCTTACAGGGGTTTTAGCACTGAAGCTTTCTTT.

By frequency in the sample, this clonotype is medium-sized. The chain combines TRBV12-3 or TRBV12-4 with TRBJ2-7; a weak D match, TRBD1 (5 bases). The ends were cut back, 5 bases at V and 4 bases at J, with 12 bases in the middle. CDR3 length equals 13 residues. The chain's CDR3 is CASSHQGLYEQYF. CDR3 nucleotides: TGTGCCAGCAGTCACCAGGGTTTGTACGAGCAGTACTTC.

This clonotype has ten or more counts. The chain is built from TRBV30 and TRBJ2-7; D is perhaps TRBD2 (5 bases). V was clipped by 2 bases and J by 0 bases, with 11 bases between them. CDR1 is GTSNPN, CDR2 SVGIG, per germline (reference sequence). This CDR3 is 14 amino acids long. The CDR3 sequence: CAWSWEGSSYEQYF. The CDR3 DNA reads TGTGCCTGGAGTTGGGAAGGGAGCTCCTACGAGCAGTACTTC.